This TCR beta chain was documented in a study of blood T cell repertoires in COVID-19. Study-wide background: Samples came from the United States, Italy and Spain, spanning acute and convalescent COVID-19.

Sequencing was performed with immunoSEQ multiplex PCR; in TCRdb, only in-frame clones are kept and a portion is missing. The sample has some 180,000 clones; about 76% are singletons. The table lists this clone with a count of one. Since a much larger clone is just one base distant, this may be a read error. This CDR3 has 15 amino acids. After removal of 3 bases from V and 0 bases from J, the junction contained 0 bases not matched to a gene. Per germline, CDR1 PRHDT and CDR2 FYEKMQ (reference sequence). The chain links TRBV13 to TRBJ1-3; 9 nucleotides line up with TRBD1. The sequence was obtained from a woman in her thirties or forties with COVID-19, enrolled during active disease. Source material: peripheral blood. The CDR3 sequence: CASSLDRGSGNTIYF. CDR3 DNA sequence: TGTGCCAGCAGCTTGGACAGGGGCTCTGGAAACACCATATATTTT.